The 23 T cell receptor beta chains in this list originate from one sample, sequenced in a study of shared clonotypes between healthy human individuals. Method: immunoSEQ multiplex PCR; TCRdb's copy keeps in-frame clones and lacks some. In the table there are a few million clones, 93% of which are singletons. Naive CD8 isolation took CD45RO-negative cells positively selected for CCR7 and excluded terminally differentiated effector memory CD45RA+ cells. Sequenced input: naive CD8+ T cells from PBMCs. These receptors were collected from a man aged 18 to 30 in good health. Some clones in this sample may be carry-over from other donors' samples.

The V and J genes are TRBV5-8 and TRBJ1-5; no firm D call. The V end was cut by 6 bases, the J end by 5 bases, with 21 bases between. CDR1 is SGHTS and CDR2 is YDEGEE in the germline V gene. This CDR3 has 16 amino acids. In nucleotides, the CDR3 is TGTGCCAGCATCCTTGGTATGGCAGGCTGGCATCAGCCCCAGCATTTT. Protein product: CASILGMAGWHQPQHF.

J is TRBJ1-2 and V is TRBV7-2, with a weak D call TRBD1 (5 bases). V shed 1 base and J shed 0 bases, with 9 bases lying between them. The CDR3 covers 15 residues. Germline V gives CDR1 SGHTA, CDR2 FQGNSA. CDR3 in amino acids: CASSLDQGANYGYTF. In DNA, the CDR3 is TGTGCCAGCAGCTTAGATCAAGGGGCTAACTATGGCTACACCTTC.

The gene calls are TRBV7-8 and TRBJ1-2; D may be TRBD1 (5 bases). CDR1 and CDR2 (germline): SGHVS, FQNEAQ. This CDR3 spans 16 amino acids. V was cut by 3 bases and J by 8 bases, with 22 bases left in between. The CDR3 coding sequence is TGTGCCAGCAGCTTGGGGCTCGGGGAAAGTGGTAAAGGCTACACCTTC. Residues: CASSLGLGESGKGYTF.

The V and J genes are TRBV5-4 and TRBJ2-7; D possibly uses TRBD1 or TRBD2 (5 bases each). The CDR3 contains 14 residues. V was shortened by 4 bases and J by 6 bases, with 17 bases between the two germline ends. Germline lookup yields CDR1 SGHNT and CDR2 YYREEE (reference sequence). The CDR3 reads CASSHGTDPLEQYF. The CDR3 DNA is TGTGCCAGCAGCCACGGGACCGATCCGCTCGAGCAGTACTTC.

The rearrangement uses TRBV19 and TRBJ2-3; perhaps D is TRBD1 or TRBD2 (5 bases each). The V gene lost 5 bases and the J gene lost 6 bases, with 9 bases spanning the gap. The CDR3 sequence is 12 residues long. Germline lookup yields CDR1 LNHDA and CDR2 SQIVND (reference sequence). As DNA, the CDR3 is TGTGCCAGTAGTTTTTGGGGGGATACGCAGTATTTT. It codes for CASSFWGDTQYF.

This clone was recorded only once. The gene calls are TRBV2 and TRBJ1-6; D is unclear. CDR1 and CDR2 (germline): SNHLY, FYNNEI. Trimming took 3 bases from V and 9 from J, leaving 15 bases between them. The CDR3 is made up of 15 amino acids. CDR3 in amino acids: CASSDRQALGSPLHF. CDR3 DNA sequence: TGTGCCAGCAGTGACCGGCAGGCTCTCGGTTCACCCCTCCACTTT.

This sequence joins TRBV27 and TRBJ2-1, with TRBD2 as a possible D gene (5 bases). V was cut by 6 bases and J by 10 bases, with 10 bases left in between. This CDR3 is built from 11 residues. CDR1 MNHEY and CDR2 SMNVEV come from the germline V gene (reference sequence). Written as DNA, the CDR3 is TGTGCCAGCAGCTGGGGAGAGGAGCAGTTCTTC. Translated, it gives CASSWGEEQFF.

The CDR3 sequence is CASSLEATAGGVLETQYF. The CDR3 region has the DNA TGTGCCAGCAGCTTAGAGGCCACGGCGGGAGGGGTTTTAGAGACCCAGTACTTC. This chain links TRBV7-6 with TRBJ2-5, with 9 bases identical to TRBD2. CDR1 is SGHVS, CDR2 FNYEAQ, per germline. V lost 1 base and J lost 4; bases outside the gene matches: 13. This CDR3 region has 18 residues. Full variable domain (remainder filled in from reference TRBV7-6 and TRBJ2-5): GAGVSQSPRYKVTKRGQDVALRCDPISGHVSLYWYRQALGQGPEFLTYFNYEAQQDKSGLPNDRFSAERPEGSISTLTIQRTEQRDSAMYRCASSLEATAGGVLETQYFGPGTRLLVL.

The chain uses TRBV10-1 and TRBJ2-2, with 9 nucleotides matching TRBD2. The V and J ends lost 10 bases and 11 bases, in that order; junction bases with no gene match: 17. CDR1 WNHNN and CDR2 SYGVQD come from the germline V gene (reference sequence). The CDR3 consists of 15 residues. The CDR3 here is CATTWRGAGGCELFF. For the CDR3, the DNA is TGCGCCACCACCTGGCGGGGAGCGGGAGGATGTGAGCTGTTTTTT.

The chain recombines TRBV28 with TRBJ2-7; 9 positions match TRBD1. The length of the CDR3 is 14 residues. The V segment lost 5 bases and the J segment 6 bases; nucleotides outside the gene matches: 8. Germline CDR1 MDHEN, CDR2 SYDVKM. The CDR3 spells CASSLRTGEGEQYF. CDR3 sequence (DNA): TGTGCCAGCAGTCTCAGGACAGGGGAGGGCGAGCAGTACTTC.

The chain combines TRBV7-6 with TRBJ2-2, with 14 bases aligning to TRBD2. V dropped 1 base and J dropped 0; count of bases not matched to a gene: 10. Germline lookup yields CDR1 SGHVS and CDR2 FNYEAQ. The CDR3 totals 21 residues. CDR3 sequence (DNA): TGTGCCAGCAGCTTAGGGAATCCGGGACTAGCGGGAGAGACGAACACCGGGGAGCTGTTTTTT. It codes for CASSLGNPGLAGETNTGELFF.

Worth noting for this clone: Other DNA variants within this sample encode the same CDR3. The chain employs TRBV27 and TRBJ2-7; D is ambiguous. This CDR3 spans 13 amino acids. Germline CDR1 and CDR2: MNHEY and SMNVEV (reference sequence). V was trimmed by 2 bases and J by 2 bases, leaving 7 bases between them. As DNA, the CDR3 is TGTGCCAGCAGTTTAGGGAACACCTACGAGCAGTACTTC. Its translation is CASSLGNTYEQYF.

To note about this clone: Distinct nucleotide sequences in the sample also encode this CDR3. The rearrangement joins TRBV6-4 to TRBJ2-1; perhaps D is TRBD1 or TRBD2 (5 bases each). The germline V gene has CDR1 MRHNA and CDR2 SNTAGT. V was clipped by 0 bases and J by 10 bases, with 7 bases between them. This CDR3 comprises 12 residues. The chain's CDR3 is CASSDSWGEQFF. The DNA of the CDR3 is TGTGCCAGCAGTGACTCTTGGGGGGAGCAGTTCTTC.

A note on this clone: Other nucleotide sequences from this sample produce the same CDR3. The V gene is TRBV6-6, the J gene TRBJ2-7; no clear D. V lost 0 bases and J 1 base, leaving 4 bases between the germline ends. CDR1 is MNHNY, CDR2 SVGAGI, per germline (reference sequence). This CDR3 is built from 13 residues. In nucleotides, the CDR3 is TGTGCCAGCAGTTACTCGGTATCCTACGAGCAGTACTTC. Translated: CASSYSVSYEQYF.

The rearrangement joins TRBV7-9 to TRBJ2-2; 11 bases are shared with TRBD1. CDR1 and CDR2 (germline): SEHNR, FQNEAQ (reference sequence). This CDR3 comprises 16 residues. Trimming cost V 6 bases and J 4 bases; bases outside gene matches: 7. The CDR3 sequence: CASRLRTGGSTGELFF. The CDR3 DNA sequence: TGTGCCAGCAGACTTCGGACAGGGGGCAGCACCGGGGAGCTGTTTTTT.

V usage is TRBV18 and J usage is TRBJ2-1; D possibly matches TRBD1 or TRBD2 (5 bases each). Per the germline V gene, CDR1 is KGHSH and CDR2 is LQKENI. V was shortened by 6 bases and J by 4 bases, with 19 bases between the two germline ends. The CDR3 extends over 16 amino acids. The CDR3 coding sequence is TGTGCCAGCTCTCCTGACCGGGGACGCTTATACAATGAGCAGTTCTTC. This codes for CASSPDRGRLYNEQFF.

The rearrangement links TRBV4-3 to TRBJ1-5; D is possibly TRBD1 (5 bases). This CDR3 comprises 15 residues. Trimming shortened V by 1 base and J by 0 bases, and 7 bases separated the two germline ends. The germline gives CDR1 LGHNA, CDR2 YSLEER. For the CDR3, the DNA is TGCGCCAGCAGCCAAGGGGGCAGTAGCAATCAGCCCCAGCATTTT. It is translated as CASSQGGSSNQPQHF.

The rearrangement links TRBV29-1 to TRBJ2-2; 7 nucleotides line up with TRBD2. The V gene's germline CDR1 is SQVTM and CDR2 ANQGSEA. There are 19 residues in the CDR3. Germline trimming cut 6 bases from V and 0 bases from J; bases unmatched to any gene: 19. CDR3: CSVLRLPGGSTANTGELFF. The CDR3, as DNA: TGCAGCGTACTTCGACTACCGGGAGGATCAACCGCGAACACCGGGGAGCTGTTTTTT.

The V and J genes are TRBV27 and TRBJ2-3, with a weak D call TRBD2 (6 bases). Trimming cost V 2 bases and J 5 bases, with 17 bases left between them. CDR1 and CDR2 from the germline V gene are MNHEY and SMNVEV (reference sequence). The CDR3 loop spans 16 amino acids. In DNA, the CDR3 is TGTGCCAGCAGTTTAATCCCTAGCGTGACGGTAGATACGCAGTATTTT. This codes for CASSLIPSVTVDTQYF.

As regards this clone: Other DNA sequences in the same sample also yield this CDR3. The chain links TRBV9 to TRBJ1-1; D possibly corresponds to TRBD1 (5 bases). Between the trimmed V and J ends, which lost 0 bases and 4 bases, there was a span of 10 bases. This CDR3 contains 14 residues. Per germline, CDR1 SGDLS and CDR2 YYNGEE. The CDR3 region has the DNA TGTGCCAGCAGCGTAGCACCAGGGAGCACTGAAGCTTTCTTT. Translated: CASSVAPGSTEAFF.

The chain combines TRBV28 with TRBJ2-3; the D is unclear. The CDR3 extends over 13 amino acids. Trimming took off 3 bases at V and 4 bases at J, with 8 bases between the two ends. CDR1 and CDR2 (germline): MDHEN, SYDVKM. Here the CDR3 reads CASSLVDPDTQYF. In DNA, the CDR3 is TGTGCCAGCAGTTTGGTAGATCCAGATACGCAGTATTTT.

This rearrangement joins TRBV19 to TRBJ1-3; tentatively, D is TRBD1 (6 bases). V was clipped by 10 bases and J by 4 bases, with 23 bases between them. The CDR3 has 16 amino acids. Germline V CDR1 and CDR2: LNHDA, SQIVND (reference sequence). The CDR3 DNA reads as TGTGCCACCACCAGGGGTATACCCAGTCGCGGAAACACCATATATTTT. This gives the protein CATTRGIPSRGNTIYF.

The rearrangement joins TRBV9 to TRBJ1-2, with 7 bases lining up with TRBD1. V shed 3 bases and J 6 bases; nucleotides not matched to a gene: 5. CDR3 length equals 13 residues. From germline, CDR1 is SGDLS and CDR2 YYNGEE. The CDR3 DNA is TGTGCCAGCAGCGACAGGGGCGGCGATGGCTACACCTTC. Protein: CASSDRGGDGYTF.